This paragraph covers one TCR beta chain sequence. The antigen remains undetermined. The sample originates from a study of identical twins. Findings of the study overall: Twin-shared out-of-frame alpha sequences showed excess low generation probability. There was more out-of-frame TCR alpha sharing in monozygotic twins than models estimated.

TCRdb re-called the 5' RACE reads through MiXCR, storing one row per CDR3 protein. This sample carries about 530,000 distinct CDR3 sequences, approximately 14% of them seen once, and the ten largest clones take nearly 0.45%. This CDR3 spans 12 amino acids. Trimming removed 8 bases at V and 4 bases at J, with 12 bases between. Per germline, CDR1 MNHEY and CDR2 SVGAGI. These data also formed part of another study, on yellow fever vaccine responses in identical twins.

The receptor's source is a woman between 18 and 29 years old in good health. V is TRBV6-5 and J is TRBJ2-7; TRBD1 might be the D (5 bases). The sequenced sample consisted of CD4+ T cells sorted from blood. CDR3 region: CASFGRTYEQYF. The DNA for the CDR3 is TGTGCCAGCTTCGGACGGACATACGAGCAGTACTTC.